This T cell receptor beta chain was observed in a study of T cell responses to AZD1222 COVID-19 vaccine. Whole-study results and caveats: The sample set comprised mostly white British donors with more females, and clonal diversity was possibly underestimated. Of the AZD1222 recipients, only six or seven were seropositive at baseline. Rises in breadth and depth of Spike-specific TCRs came after two AZD1222 doses.

Generated by immunoSEQ multiplex PCR, the TCRdb table keeps only in-frame clones and is missing some. The profile shows fewer than 180,000 clones, 92% of them singletons. A note on this clone: The antigen remains unidentified.

Germline CDR1 and CDR2: SGHDT and YYEEEE. The CDR3 spans 15 residues. Trimming cost V 1 base and J 4 bases; bases outside gene matches: 6. This TCR was recovered from an adult who received the AZD1222 COVID-19 vaccine. The sample was peripheral blood, taken 28 days after the second AZD1222 dose. This chain joins TRBV5-6 and TRBJ2-7; 9 bases are a match to TRBD1. CDR3 nucleotide sequence: TGTGCCAGCAGCTTGACCGGGACAGGGACTTACGAGCAGTACTTC. Protein product: CASSLTGTGTYEQYF.